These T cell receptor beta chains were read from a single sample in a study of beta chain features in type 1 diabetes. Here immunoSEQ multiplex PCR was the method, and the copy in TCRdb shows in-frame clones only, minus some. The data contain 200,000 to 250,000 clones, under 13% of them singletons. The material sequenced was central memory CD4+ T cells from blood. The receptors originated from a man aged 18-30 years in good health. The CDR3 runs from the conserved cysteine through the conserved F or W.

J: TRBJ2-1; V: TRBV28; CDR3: CASSSGFLRPQFF
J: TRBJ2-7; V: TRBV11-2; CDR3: CASSFRGNYEQYF
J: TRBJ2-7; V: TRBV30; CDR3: CAWRQRPYEQYF
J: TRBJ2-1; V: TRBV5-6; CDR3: CASSWGLADSYNEQFF
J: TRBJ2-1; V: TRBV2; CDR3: CASSDNGGSWDEQFF
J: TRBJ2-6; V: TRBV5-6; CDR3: CASSSPGQSSGANVLTF
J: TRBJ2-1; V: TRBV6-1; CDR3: CASSEWKGPDEQFF
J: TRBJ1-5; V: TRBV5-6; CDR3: CASSLGMGGQPQHF
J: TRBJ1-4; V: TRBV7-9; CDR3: CASSLTHGEKLFF
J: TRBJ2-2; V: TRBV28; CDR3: CASSFAGHGELFF